These T cell receptor beta chains were read from a single sample in a study of beta chain features in type 1 diabetes. Some clones are missing from TCRdb's copy, which holds only in-frame ones; the method was immunoSEQ multiplex PCR. The data show about 200,000 clones, around 9.9% seen once. Sample: central memory CD4+ T cells from blood. The receptors shown here come from a man aged 18 to 29 in good health. CDR3s include the opening cysteine and the closing phenylalanine or tryptophan. D genes are given only for firm matches. Clone size is not always given. Where it is, it says once, few, many or a class for expanded clones.

TRBV7-9	TRBJ2-4	many	.	CASSDDELAKNIQYF	TGTGCCAGCAGCGATGACGAACTAGCCAAAAACATTCAGTACTTC
TRBV7-2	TRBJ2-1	.	TRBD1	CASSLEGQMDEQFF	TGTGCCAGCAGCTTAGAGGGACAGATGGATGAGCAGTTCTTC
TRBV7-2	TRBJ2-7	.	TRBD2	CASSKRSGRGDEQYF	TGTGCCAGCAGCAAAAGAAGCGGGAGGGGCGACGAGCAGTACTTC
TRBV10-3	TRBJ2-7	few	.	CAISESFAVSYEQYF	TGTGCCATCAGTGAGTCTTTCGCGGTCTCCTACGAGCAGTACTTC
TRBV5-1	TRBJ2-7	.	.	CASSPSGISYEQYF	TGCGCCAGCAGCCCGTCCGGTATCTCCTACGAGCAGTACTTC
TRBV6-5	TRBJ1-5	.	.	CASGEGGQPQHF	TGTGCCAGCGGAGAGGGAGGTCAGCCCCAGCATTTT
TRBV6-6	TRBJ1-2	.	.	CASSSTGDYGYTF	TGTGCCAGCAGTTCGACAGGCGACTATGGCTACACCTTC
TRBV18	TRBJ1-3	many	.	CASSRRGDSGNTIYF	TGTGCCAGCTCACGGAGGGGCGACTCTGGAAACACCATATATTTT
TRBV7-2	TRBJ2-3	.	.	CASSPWDTQYF	TGTGCCAGCAGCCCGTGGGATACGCAGTATTTT
TRBV19	TRBJ2-1	few	.	CASSKTLYNEQFF	TGTGCCAGTAGTAAGACCCTTTACAATGAGCAGTTCTTC
TRBV30	TRBJ2-7	few	.	CAWSLLLGEQYF	TGTGCCTGGAGTCTTCTGTTGGGGGAGCAGTACTTC
TRBV6-1	TRBJ1-2	.	.	CASSEGTNYGYTF	TGTGCCAGCAGTGAAGGAACGAACTATGGCTACACCTTC
TRBV6-5	TRBJ2-2	.	.	CASSYSRNTGELFF	TGTGCCAGCAGTTACAGCAGGAACACCGGGGAGCTGTTTTTT
TRBV7-9	TRBJ2-7	.	TRBD2	CASSSQTSGSYEQYF	TGTGCCAGCAGCTCTCAGACTAGCGGGTCCTACGAGCAGTACTTC
TRBV28	TRBJ2-3	many	.	CASTLGRNTDTQYF	TGTGCCAGCACCCTAGGACGGAACACAGATACGCAGTATTTT
TRBV5-1	TRBJ2-3	few	.	CASSPGGMGADTQYF	TGCGCCAGCAGCCCGGGCGGTATGGGGGCAGATACGCAGTATTTT
TRBV5-1	TRBJ2-7	.	TRBD2	CATTAGTSGTYEQYF	TGCGCCACCACCGCCGGGACTAGCGGGACCTACGAGCAGTACTTC
TRBV7-6	TRBJ2-5	.	TRBD2	CASSYQRRGMETQYF	TGTGCCAGCAGCTATCAGCGGCGGGGGATGGAGACCCAGTACTTC
TRBV27	TRBJ2-3	.	TRBD2	CASSFAGGRTDTQYF	TGTGCCAGCAGTTTTGCGGGAGGCCGCACAGATACGCAGTATTTT
TRBV30	TRBJ1-1	.	.	CAWRTWGLLRSAFF	TGTGCCTGGAGGACGTGGGGACTATTGAGGTCGGCTTTCTTT
TRBV4-1	TRBJ2-1	.	TRBD2	CASSQFPRTSGNNEQFF	TGCGCCAGCAGCCAATTCCCTAGGACTAGCGGGAATAATGAGCAGTTCTTC
TRBV11-2	TRBJ2-5	few	.	CASSRDLTGTQYF	TGTGCCAGCAGTCGGGACTTAACAGGGACCCAGTACTTC
TRBV29-1	TRBJ2-2	.	TRBD1	CSVVVRTGVTGELFF	TGCAGCGTTGTAGTTCGGACAGGGGTCACCGGGGAGCTGTTTTTT
TRBV19	TRBJ2-7	.	TRBD2	CASGNSGSGEQYF	TGTGCCAGTGGGAATAGCGGGAGTGGGGAGCAGTACTTC
TRBV6-1	TRBJ1-2	few	.	CASSERKGNGYTF	TGTGCCAGCAGTGAACGGAAGGGTAATGGCTACACCTTC
TRBV6-5	TRBJ2-7	.	.	CASTPGGGRSYEQYF	TGTGCCAGCACCCCAGGAGGGGGACGGTCCTACGAGCAGTACTTC
TRBV6-6	TRBJ2-1	.	TRBD2	CASRSRGLAGINEQFF	TGTGCCAGCAGATCCCGGGGACTAGCGGGAATCAATGAGCAGTTCTTC
TRBV6-1	TRBJ2-7	.	.	CASSGEALSSYEQYF	TGTGCCAGCAGTGGAGAGGCCCTCAGCTCCTACGAGCAGTACTTC
TRBV29-1	TRBJ1-2	few	.	CSVERGGYGYTF	TGCAGCGTTGAAAGGGGGGGCTATGGCTACACCTTC
TRBV27	TRBJ2-2	few	.	CASSRWDLLNTGELFF	TGTGCCAGCTCTCGATGGGACCTCCTGAACACCGGGGAGCTGTTTTTT
TRBV15	TRBJ1-5	few	.	CATSREAGSYQPQHF	TGTGCCACCAGCAGAGAAGCGGGCAGCTATCAGCCCCAGCATTTT
TRBV25-1	TRBJ1-5	once	.	CASSEWPSNQPQHF	TGTGCCAGCAGTGAATGGCCGAGCAATCAGCCCCAGCATTTT
TRBV7-9	TRBJ2-3	few	TRBD1	CASSWGQGADTQYF	TGTGCCAGCAGCTGGGGACAGGGGGCAGATACGCAGTATTTT
TRBV18	TRBJ2-1	many	TRBD2	CASSPMGLAGAEFF	TGTGCCAGCTCACCAATGGGACTAGCGGGAGCGGAGTTCTTC
TRBV11-2	TRBJ2-4	.	TRBD2	CASSFAGGLGSIQYF	TGTGCCAGCAGCTTCGCGGGAGGGTTGGGTAGCATTCAGTACTTC